This T cell receptor beta chain appears in the sequencing data of a study of blood T cell repertoires in COVID-19. Across the study: COVID-19 samples, acute and convalescent, were from the United States, Italy and Spain. From T cells, B-cell-depleted T cells, or PBMCs came the material, which was cDNA or gDNA.

Authors' analysis steps: The authors estimated nucleated cell counts from reference gene primer amplification. Repertoires were generated with immunoSEQ multiplex PCR, while TCRdb's copy carries only in-frame clones and drops some. That table furnishes V, J and clone size, whereas the DNA furnished D and trimming. The data hold hundreds of thousands of clones, with 83% observed a single time. Each exposed participant met a COVID-19 case in the 2 weeks preceding study entry. V gave up 11 bases and J gave up 1 base; unmatched junction bases: 3. This CDR3 spans 13 amino acids. The germline CDR1 and CDR2 sequences are MRHNA and SNTAGT.

This sequence originates from a woman aged 50 to 60 who had been exposed to COVID-19. Sequenced sample: PBMCs or T cells enriched from blood (not recorded which). The chain carries TRBV6-4 and TRBJ1-2; 11 nucleotides agree with TRBD1. CDR3 region: CARDRGDNYGYTF. For the CDR3, the DNA is TGTGCCCGGGACAGGGGGGATAACTATGGCTACACCTTC.